The clone carrying this T cell receptor (beta chain) was detected ten times or more. Its antigen is not known. This specimen comes from a study of early T cells in non-severe SARS-CoV-2 infection. The overall study: Bulk RNA isolated from unsorted whole blood underwent sequencing; chains were not paired. Whole-study findings and limits: Private and CD4 specificities were missed by VDJdb matching, skewed to anti-spike CD8.

Researchers attached unique molecular identifiers to individual cDNA molecules. TCRdb called the 5' RACE reads again in MiXCR, with one record for every CDR3 protein. The sample holds fewer than 85,000 distinct CDR3 sequences, 15% to 19% seen once. The V end lost 8 bases, the J end lost 5 bases, and 18 bases lay between the germline ends. The CDR3 consists of 14 residues. CDR1 and CDR2 (germline): SGHTA, FQGNSA. The chain employs TRBV7-2 and TRBJ2-5, with D perhaps TRBD1 or TRBD2 (5 bases each). The specimen was whole blood. The sequence came from an adult who was a healthcare worker with PCR-confirmed SARS-CoV-2 infection or an uninfected control (not recorded which). This CDR3 is CASGPYYGAETQYF. Written as DNA, the CDR3 is TGTGCCAGCGGCCCCTACTACGGGGCGGAGACCCAGTACTTC.